What follows describes a single T cell receptor (beta chain). Antigen: not known. Germline lookup yields CDR1 SGDLS and CDR2 YYNGEE. This CDR3 region has 13 residues. Trimming pared 0 bases from V and 1 base from J, leaving 4 bases between. Patients showing uncontrolled infection, other autoimmune disease, pregnancy or lactation were ineligible. For the diagnoses, clinical symptoms, serum thyroxine and TRAb, thyroid ultrasound and orbital computed tomography were used. This entry comes from a study of T cells in Graves' hyperthyroidism and ophthalmopathy. Study-wide results and limits: Most expanded thyroid clonotypes above 0.001 also appeared in blood.

TCR beta CDR3 regions were amplified from RNA. TCR CDR3 regions were first amplified by RT-PCR with HTBI primers. In TCRdb, the multiplex PCR reads were re-called with MiXCR into one record per CDR3 protein. The sample consists of some 580,000 distinct CDR3 sequences, approximately 15% of them appearing once. This sequence originates from a woman between 40 and 50 years old with Graves' ophthalmopathy. The sequenced sample consisted of blood. The V gene is TRBV9, the J gene TRBJ1-1; D remains ambiguous. The CDR3, as DNA: TGTGCCAGCAGCGTAGATACGAACACTGAAGCTTTCTTT. Translating it yields CASSVDTNTEAFF.